This entry lists 25 T cell receptor beta chains sequenced from one sample in a study of OX40 agonist ivuxolimab in advanced cancers. The assay was immunoSEQ multiplex PCR, and TCRdb's table has in-frame clones only and misses some. The top ten hold less than 15% of the sample, which has about 52,000 clones, 85% to 95% seen once. This sample comprised CD4+ or CD8+ T cells sorted from blood, obtained in a trial of the OX40 agonist ivuxolimab. All receptors derive from an adult with an advanced solid tumor such as melanoma, head and neck, liver or kidney cancer.

The genes are TRBV7-2 and TRBJ2-3; D not resolved. This CDR3 comprises 12 residues. CDR1 is SGHTA and CDR2 is FQGNSA in the germline V gene. Trimming took 7 bases from V and 4 from J, leaving 9 bases between them. CDR3 nucleotides: TGTGCCAGCACCGAAGCCCCAGATACGCAGTATTTT. Its protein is CASTEAPDTQYF. The full variable domain, rest sourced from reference TRBV7-2 and TRBJ2-3, is GAGVSQSPSNKVTEKGKDVELRCDPISGHTALYWYRQSLGQGLEFLIYFQGNSAPDKSGLPSDRFSAERTGGSVSTLTIQRTQQEDSAVYLCASTEAPDTQYFGPGTRLTVL.

The chain links TRBV6-5 to TRBJ2-1; D might be TRBD1 (5 bases). CDR3 length: 15 amino acids. CDR1 is MNHEY, CDR2 SVGAGI, per germline. Trimming left V 2 bases short and J 4 bases short, with 12 bases between. The DNA for the CDR3 is TGTGCCAGCAGTTACGGTGACAGCGCTTACAATGAGCAGTTCTTC. It encodes CASSYGDSAYNEQFF.

This chain uses TRBV5-6 with TRBJ2-5, with D hard to call. Germline V gene sequence: CDR1 SGHDT, CDR2 YYEEEE. This CDR3 is 16 amino acids long. V lost 1 base and J 3 bases, leaving 16 bases between the germline ends. The DNA for the CDR3 is TGTGCCAGCAGCTTGTTGGTCACGTACTACGAAGAGACCCAGTACTTC. Its translation: CASSLLVTYYEETQYF.

The J gene is TRBJ2-5, the V gene TRBV29-1; no clear D. This CDR3 spans 14 amino acids. CDR1 and CDR2 from the germline V gene are SQVTM and ANQGSEA. V gave up 2 bases and J gave up 1 base, with 11 bases separating them. The CDR3: CSVEWADLQETQYF. The CDR3 nucleotides read TGCAGCGTTGAATGGGCGGACCTCCAAGAGACCCAGTACTTC.

This chain uses TRBV7-9 with TRBJ1-2; the D is unclear. The CDR3 is 13 residues long. CDR1 SEHNR and CDR2 FQNEAQ come from the germline V gene (reference sequence). V lost 1 base and J lost 3, with 6 bases in between. CDR3 nucleotides: TGTGCCAGCAGCTTAGGGGATTACTATGGCTACACCTTC. Translated, it gives CASSLGDYYGYTF.

V is TRBV11-2 and J is TRBJ2-3, with TRBD2 matching 9 bases. CDR3 length equals 15 residues. Germline CDR1 is SGHAT and CDR2 is FQNNGV. With 4 bases clipped from V and 4 bases from J, the junction kept 6 bases outside the gene matches. CDR3 loop: CASSSAGGWADTQYF. The CDR3 DNA reads TGTGCCAGCAGCTCAGCGGGAGGATGGGCAGATACGCAGTATTTT.

J is TRBJ1-2 and V is TRBV11-1; D gene uncertain. The CDR3 is made up of 15 amino acids. CDR1 and CDR2 (germline): SGHAT, FQDESV (reference sequence). Trimming pared 6 bases from V and 0 bases from J, leaving 14 bases between. CDR3 region: CASSSKAVSNYGYTF. For the CDR3, the DNA is TGTGCCAGCAGTTCAAAGGCGGTGTCTAACTATGGCTACACCTTC.

The J gene is TRBJ1-1, the V gene TRBV30; D unclear. Germline CDR1 and CDR2: GTSNPN and SVGIG (reference sequence). Trimming removed 4 bases from V and 4 bases from J, with 13 bases in between. CDR3 length: 13 amino acids. The CDR3 DNA is TGTGCCTGGATTGACTCGTCCGGCACTGAAGCTTTCTTT. It yields the protein CAWIDSSGTEAFF.

V and J are TRBV7-9 and TRBJ2-3, with D perhaps assigned TRBD1 or TRBD2 (5 bases each). The V gene lost 2 bases and the J gene lost 6 bases, with 9 bases spanning the gap. CDR3 length equals 13 residues. Germline loops: CDR1 SEHNR, CDR2 FQNEAQ (reference sequence). The CDR3 coding sequence is TGTGCCAGCAGCTTAATGTGGGGGGATACGCAGTATTTT. Translated: CASSLMWGDTQYF. Complete variable domain (other parts from reference TRBV7-9 and TRBJ2-3): DTGVSQNPRHKITKRGQNVTFRCDPISEHNRLYWYRQTLGQGPEFLTYFQNEAQLEKSRLLSDRFSAERPKGSFSTLEIQRTEQGDSAMYLCASSLMWGDTQYFGPGTRLTVL.

J is TRBJ2-7 and V is TRBV30; 10 nucleotides agree with TRBD2. The CDR3 has 13 amino acids. With 3 bases clipped from V and 4 bases from J, the junction kept 3 bases outside the gene matches. Germline values: CDR1 GTSNPN, CDR2 SVGIG (reference sequence). CDR3 amino acids: CAWRASGSYEQYF. In DNA form, the CDR3 reads TGTGCCTGGAGGGCTAGCGGGAGTTACGAGCAGTACTTC.

CDR3 nucleotides: TGTGCCAGCAGTTGGAGGGGCAACACTGAAGCTTTCTTT. It specifies CASSWRGNTEAFF. This chain joins TRBV6-5 and TRBJ1-1; the D gene is possibly TRBD1 (5 bases). This CDR3 contains 13 residues. The V gene lost 4 bases and the J gene lost 2 bases, with 8 bases spanning the gap. Germline V gene lookup returns CDR1 MNHEY and CDR2 SVGAGI.

The chain carries TRBV2 and TRBJ2-1; 7 bases are shared with TRBD2. CDR3 length: 13 residues. Germline V gene data show CDR1 as SNHLY and CDR2 as FYNNEI. Germline trimming cut 8 bases from V and 6 bases from J; bases unmatched to any gene: 7. CDR3 amino acids: CASCGGSCNEQFF. The CDR3 bases are TGTGCCAGCTGCGGCGGGAGTTGCAATGAGCAGTTCTTC.

The V call is TRBV9, the J call TRBJ2-3; D is possibly TRBD2 (7 bases). The germline gives CDR1 SGDLS, CDR2 YYNGEE. V was shortened by 4 bases and J by 2 bases, with 29 bases between the two germline ends. The CDR3 spans 20 residues. CDR3 sequence: CASSPGGPGFRLRYTDTQYF. CDR3 DNA sequence: TGTGCCAGCAGCCCCGGGGGGCCAGGGTTTAGACTCCGATACACAGATACGCAGTATTTT.

J is TRBJ2-7 and V is TRBV5-5; D not certain. The CDR3 contains 11 residues. The V gene lost 0 bases and the J gene lost 4 bases, with 2 bases spanning the gap. The germline V gene encodes CDR1 SGHKS and CDR2 YYEKEE (reference sequence). In DNA form, the CDR3 reads TGTGCCAGCAGCTTGGCGTACGAGCAGTACTTC. Translation gives CASSLAYEQYF. Drawing the rest from reference TRBV5-5 and TRBJ2-7, the complete variable domain is DAGVTQSPTHLIKTRGQQVTLRCSPISGHKSVSWYQQVLGQGPQFIFQYYEKEERGRGNFPDRFSARQFPNYSSELNVNALLLGDSALYLCASSLAYEQYFGPGTRLTVT.

J is TRBJ2-7 and V is TRBV6-1; unclear D gene. Trimming took 5 bases from V and 3 from J, leaving 5 bases between them. This CDR3 has 11 residues. Germline V gives CDR1 MNHNS, CDR2 SASEGT. CDR3 protein: CASSSYYEQYF. For the CDR3, the DNA is TGTGCCAGCAGTTCCTACTACGAGCAGTACTTC.

The gene calls are TRBV25-1 and TRBJ2-7; D uncertain. Germline lookup yields CDR1 MGHDK and CDR2 SYGVNS. The CDR3 is 11 amino acids. The V gene lost 10 bases and the J gene lost 3 bases, with 10 bases spanning the gap. The DNA for the CDR3 is TGTGCCACCACGCTATACTACGAGCAGTACTTC. Its protein is CATTLYYEQYF.

In this sample, this clone turned up once. The V gene is TRBV14, the J gene TRBJ2-7, with 10 bases matching TRBD2. The CDR3 loop spans 15 amino acids. CDR1 is SGHDN and CDR2 is FVKESK in the germline V gene. Trimming cost V 2 bases and J 6 bases; bases outside gene matches: 7. The CDR3 DNA sequence: TGTGCCAGCAGCCAACTAGCGGGAGCAGTAGGCGAGCAGTACTTC. It translates to CASSQLAGAVGEQYF. Using reference TRBV14 and TRBJ2-7 for the parts outside the CDR3, the full variable domain is EAGVTQFPSHSVIEKGQTVTLRCDPISGHDNLYWYRRVMGKEIKFLLHFVKESKQDESGMPNNRFLAERTGGTYSTLKVQPAELEDSGVYFCASSQLAGAVGEQYFGPGTRLTVT.

This chain joins TRBV28 and TRBJ2-7; no reliable D call. Germline V gene lookup returns CDR1 MDHEN and CDR2 SYDVKM. CDR3 length: 16 residues. With 2 bases removed from V and 3 bases from J, the gap between germline ends came to 17 bases. CDR3: CASSLPGALLGYEQYF. CDR3 coding DNA: TGTGCCAGCAGTTTACCCGGTGCCTTGCTAGGCTACGAGCAGTACTTC.

This chain uses TRBV28 with TRBJ2-7; D call uncertain. The V and J ends lost 3 bases and 4 bases respectively, with 7 bases between them. Germline values: CDR1 MDHEN, CDR2 SYDVKM. The CDR3 sequence is 12 residues long. The CDR3 loop reads CASSFGRYEQYF. CDR3 bases: TGTGCCAGCAGTTTTGGAAGATACGAGCAGTACTTC.

The chain links TRBV9 to TRBJ2-2, with 8 bases lining up with TRBD1. Germline V gene sequence: CDR1 SGDLS, CDR2 YYNGEE. V shed 0 bases, J shed 2 bases, and the junction held 3 bases outside the gene matches. The CDR3 runs 16 residues. CDR3 sequence: CASSVGTGHNTGELFF. CDR3 sequence (DNA): TGTGCCAGCAGCGTAGGGACAGGGCATAACACCGGGGAGCTGTTTTTT.

The J gene is TRBJ2-7, the V gene TRBV7-9; 11 nucleotides match TRBD2. The CDR3 totals 17 residues. Germline V gene data show CDR1 as SEHNR and CDR2 as FQNEAQ (reference sequence). Germline trimming cut 5 bases from V and 2 bases from J; bases unmatched to any gene: 11. CDR3 nucleotides: TGTGCCAGCAGCCGGATAACGACTAGCGGGATCGCCTACGAGCAGTACTTC. Translated: CASSRITTSGIAYEQYF.

The chain is built from TRBV6-1 and TRBJ2-7; 7 bases fit TRBD1. The V and J ends lost 4 bases and 7 bases, in that order; junction bases with no gene match: 13. The germline V gene has CDR1 MNHNS and CDR2 SASEGT. The CDR3 runs 15 residues. CDR3 nucleotides: TGTGCCAGCAGTGTAATGACAGGGAGCAAGTTGGAGCAGTACTTC. This translates into CASSVMTGSKLEQYF.

This chain uses TRBV6-5 with TRBJ2-7; D is perhaps TRBD2 (6 bases). Per the germline V gene, CDR1 is MNHEY and CDR2 is SVGAGI. This CDR3 comprises 12 residues. V was pared by 2 bases and J by 4 bases, with 6 bases between. For the CDR3, the DNA is TGTGCCAGCAGTTACCGGGGGTACGAGCAGTACTTC. Protein sequence: CASSYRGYEQYF.

The rearrangement uses TRBV27 and TRBJ2-1, with 7 bases that match TRBD1. The CDR3 consists of 16 residues. Germline loops: CDR1 MNHEY, CDR2 SMNVEV (reference sequence). Germline trimming cut 4 bases from V and 9 bases from J; bases unmatched to any gene: 15. This CDR3 is CASSSISLGQLGEQFF. The CDR3, as DNA: TGTGCCAGCAGTTCTATTTCTTTGGGACAGTTGGGTGAGCAGTTCTTC.

The CDR3 sequence: CASSQDVVYLGEQYF. Here the CDR3 DNA reads TGTGCCAGCAGCCAAGATGTGGTGTACTTAGGGGAGCAGTACTTC. The chain carries TRBV14 and TRBJ2-7; no reliable D call. The CDR3 has 15 amino acids. V was clipped by 0 bases and J by 7 bases, with 16 bases between them. Looked up from germline, CDR1 is SGHDN and CDR2 is FVKESK.